This is a list of T cell receptor beta chains from one sample in a study of patients and donors after allogeneic stem cell transplantation. TCRdb re-called the RT-PCR reads through MiXCR, storing one row per CDR3 protein. The repertoire holds about 960,000 distinct CDR3 sequences, with roughly 17% as singletons. The sequencing sample was made of blood, either unsorted or a sorted T cell fraction (not recorded which). The receptors were gathered from a human donor who was either an allogeneic HSCT recipient or a stem cell or donor lymphocyte infusion donor (not recorded which). It is not recorded whose cells these are; they may come from a transplant donor. The CDR3 runs from the conserved cysteine through the conserved F or W. A D gene is named only where the DNA matches it firmly. A row's size may be missing; if present it is once, few, many or a size class.

size: once; V: TRBV20-1; J: TRBJ1-3; D: NA; DNA: TGCAGTGCTAGTGTTACCTCAAGCTCTGGAAACACCATATATTTT; CDR3: CSASVTSSSGNTIYF
size: few; V: TRBV20-1; J: TRBJ2-7; D: NA; DNA: TGCAGTGCTATGATGTTGGGGGTAGCGGATATCTACGAGCAGTACTTC; CDR3: CSAMMLGVADIYEQYF
size: many; V: TRBV5-1; J: TRBJ2-3; D: NA; DNA: TGCGCCAGCAGCTGGGACAGCACAGATACGCAGTATTTT; CDR3: CASSWDSTDTQYF
size: NA; V: TRBV5-1; J: TRBJ2-3; D: NA; DNA: TGCGCCAGCAGCCCCATCCCTAACACAGATACGCAGTATTTT; CDR3: CASSPIPNTDTQYF
size: few; V: TRBV20-1; J: TRBJ2-2; D: NA; DNA: TGCAGTGCCACGGGGCCCGGGGAGCTGTTTTTT; CDR3: CSATGPGELFF
size: NA; V: TRBV3-1; J: TRBJ2-3; D: NA; DNA: TGTGCCAGCAGCCACCGAATGCCAGCGGCCACAGATACGCAGTATTTT; CDR3: CASSHRMPAATDTQYF
size: NA; V: TRBV12-3/TRBV12-4; J: TRBJ1-2; D: TRBD1; DNA: TGTGCCAGCACCAAGACAGGGGTCCTGCATGGCTACACCTTC; CDR3: CASTKTGVLHGYTF
size: NA; V: TRBV5-1; J: TRBJ2-5; D: TRBD2; DNA: TGCGCCAGCAGCCTCCTTAGCGGGGGCTTTCAAGAGACCCAGTACTTC; CDR3: CASSLLSGGFQETQYF
size: few; V: TRBV28; J: TRBJ2-1; D: TRBD2; DNA: TGTGCCAGCAGTATCAACCCTAGCGGGATGGATAATGAGCAGTTCTTC; CDR3: CASSINPSGMDNEQFF
size: NA; V: TRBV4-3; J: TRBJ1-1; D: TRBD1; DNA: TGCGCCAGCAGCCAAGATTTGGGCGCAGGGGGAGGGAACACTGAAGCTTTCTTT; CDR3: CASSQDLGAGGGNTEAFF
size: few; V: TRBV7-8; J: TRBJ2-3; D: TRBD1; DNA: TGTGCCAGCAGCCCCTGGAGGACAGGACAGGGCGTCACAGATACGCAGTATTTT; CDR3: CASSPWRTGQGVTDTQYF
size: few; V: TRBV9; J: TRBJ2-7; D: TRBD1; DNA: TGTGCCAGCAGCGTAGTGGACAGGGGCTACGAGCAGTACTTC; CDR3: CASSVVDRGYEQYF
size: few; V: TRBV15; J: TRBJ1-1; D: TRBD1; DNA: TGTGCCACCAATCAAAGACAGGGGAACACTGAAGCTTTCTTT; CDR3: CATNQRQGNTEAFF
size: NA; V: TRBV20-1; J: TRBJ1-5; D: TRBD1; DNA: TGCAGTGCGGTGGACAGGGTGAGAGGCAATCAGCCCCAGCATTTT; CDR3: CSAVDRVRGNQPQHF
size: NA; V: TRBV19; J: TRBJ1-5; D: NA; DNA: TGTGCCAGTAGTATTGGCAGGCAATATAGCAATCAGCCCCAGCATTTT; CDR3: CASSIGRQYSNQPQHF
size: NA; V: TRBV20-1; J: TRBJ2-3; D: NA; DNA: TGCAGTGCTAGAGTATCGAGGACCCTCACAGATACGCAGTATTTT; CDR3: CSARVSRTLTDTQYF
size: NA; V: TRBV7-9; J: TRBJ2-3; D: NA; DNA: TGTGCCAGCAGCTTTCTTCCTAGCGGCACAGATACGCAGTATTTT; CDR3: CASSFLPSGTDTQYF
size: NA; V: TRBV4-3; J: TRBJ1-1; D: NA; DNA: TGCGCCAGCAGCCAAGAATGGGTCGGCCCTGAAGCTTTCTTT; CDR3: CASSQEWVGPEAFF
size: few; V: TRBV4-3; J: TRBJ1-6; D: TRBD1; DNA: TGCGCCAGCAACTCCGGGACAGGGAGTAATTCACCCCTCCACTTT; CDR3: CASNSGTGSNSPLHF
size: few; V: TRBV6-2/TRBV6-3; J: TRBJ1-2; D: TRBD1; DNA: TGTGCCAGCAGTTACGGGACAGGGATCGCTAACTATGGCTACAACTTC; CDR3: CASSYGTGIANYGYNF
size: few; V: TRBV20-1; J: TRBJ2-4; D: TRBD1; DNA: TGCAGTGCTAGAGACCCGTACAGGGGGTCATACATTCAGTACTTC; CDR3: CSARDPYRGSYIQYF
size: many; V: TRBV9; J: TRBJ2-3; D: TRBD2; DNA: TGTGCCAGCAGTGAAATCGGACTAGCGGGAGCCACAGATACGCAGTATTTT; CDR3: CASSEIGLAGATDTQYF